The 17 T cell receptor beta chains in this list originate from one sample, sequenced in a study of blood T cells in healthy people across ages. Primed by a sample-barcoded 5' primer and a J-beta primer mix, a second PCR proceeded for about 7 to 11 cycles. Via MiXCR, TCRdb re-called the 5' RACE reads, giving one row per CDR3 protein. The sample comprises about 580,000 distinct CDR3 sequences, roughly 48% of which are singletons, and 20% to 25% rests with the top ten. Material for sequencing was blood. The receptors come from an elderly man in good health.

This clonotype was detected only a few times. The chain is built from TRBV7-3 and TRBJ2-3; D tentatively reads TRBD1 or TRBD2 (5 bases each). From germline, CDR1 is SGHTA and CDR2 FQGTGA. Deletions cut 8 bases from V and 2 bases from J, with 11 bases between. This CDR3 has 13 residues. The CDR3 DNA reads TGTGCCAGCGGGGGACGCCCCACAGATACGCAGTATTTT. Residues: CASGGRPTDTQYF.

The V and J genes are TRBV27 and TRBJ2-7; no definite D call. The CDR3 covers 14 residues. Germline V gives CDR1 MNHEY, CDR2 SMNVEV (reference sequence). V was clipped by 5 bases and J by 1 base, with 12 bases between them. In DNA form, the CDR3 reads TGTGCCAGCAGTCCAAGACGGAATTCCTACGAGCAGTACTTC. Encoded protein: CASSPRRNSYEQYF.

V is TRBV3-1 and J is TRBJ1-1; D remains ambiguous. V shed 1 base and J shed 3 bases, with 6 bases lying between them. Germline CDR1 and CDR2: LGHDT and YNNKEL (reference sequence). CDR3 length: 13 residues. The CDR3 DNA sequence: TGTGCCAGCAGCCAAGCCGGATACACTGAAGCTTTCTTT. Translated, it gives CASSQAGYTEAFF.

This clonotype has more than one count but fewer than ten. This chain links TRBV20-1 with TRBJ2-7, with a tentative D call TRBD2 (6 bases). The CDR3 runs 14 residues. Per germline, CDR1 DFQATT and CDR2 SNEGSKA (reference sequence). V lost 3 bases and J lost 0, with 12 bases in between. The chain's CDR3 is CSASGERASYEQYF. The CDR3 DNA reads as TGCAGTGCTAGCGGCGAGCGGGCCTCCTACGAGCAGTACTTC.

This clonotype was counted a few times. The chain couples TRBV20-1 to TRBJ2-3; maybe TRBD2 (6 bases). Deletions cut 4 bases from V and 6 bases from J, with 23 bases between. CDR3 length equals 16 residues. CDR1 is DFQATT and CDR2 is SNEGSKA in the germline V gene (reference sequence). The CDR3 bases are TGCAGTGCTACGTATCCTAGTGGGCGGGAACAGGATACGCAGTATTTT. It is translated as CSATYPSGREQDTQYF.

CDR3 residues: CASSYSGQANTGELFF. The CDR3 DNA reads TGTGCCAGCAGTTACTCGGGACAGGCGAACACCGGGGAGCTGTTTTTT. The rearrangement joins TRBV6-6 to TRBJ2-2; 8 bases agree with TRBD1. This CDR3 comprises 16 residues. V was clipped by 0 bases and J by 0 bases; unmatched bases: 0. Germline CDR1 MNHNY, CDR2 SVGAGI (reference sequence).

The chain is built from TRBV4-3 and TRBJ2-7, with D uncertain. The CDR3 sequence is 15 residues long. The germline V gene has CDR1 LGHNA and CDR2 YSLEER. Trimming removed 0 bases at V and 4 bases at J, with 13 bases between. The DNA for the CDR3 is TGCGCCAGCAGCCAAGAGGCTACGGGCAGGTACGAGCAGTACTTC. Protein: CASSQEATGRYEQYF.

The chain uses TRBV20-1 and TRBJ2-3, with a tentative D call TRBD2 (6 bases). The CDR3 spans 13 residues. The V and J ends lost 5 bases and 8 bases respectively, with 17 bases between them. The germline V gene has CDR1 DFQATT and CDR2 SNEGSKA (reference sequence). The CDR3 coding sequence is TGCAGTGCTCCAACGGGACTTCAGGCTACGCAGTATTTT. Translated, it gives CSAPTGLQATQYF.

The chain joins TRBV7-3 to TRBJ2-1; 8 nucleotides agree with TRBD2. The ends lost 5 bases at V and 4 bases at J; junction bases unmatched: 7. This CDR3 contains 15 residues. Germline V gene sequence: CDR1 SGHTA, CDR2 FQGTGA. The chain's CDR3 is CASSPGLVTYNEQFF. DNA for the CDR3: TGTGCCAGCAGCCCGGGACTAGTGACATACAATGAGCAGTTCTTC.

This clonotype was seen a handful of times. The genes are TRBV15 and TRBJ2-5; D gene ambiguous. Germline V gene data show CDR1 as LNHNV and CDR2 as YYDKDF (reference sequence). V lost 0 bases to trimming and J lost 4 bases, with 15 bases between them. The CDR3 has 16 amino acids. The CDR3: CATSRDPAPWGETQYF. The CDR3 region has the DNA TGTGCCACCAGCAGAGATCCGGCTCCATGGGGAGAGACCCAGTACTTC.

This chain's CDR3 is CASSYGQGAIANTGELFF. The CDR3 region has the DNA TGTGCCAGCAGTTACGGACAGGGGGCCATCGCGAACACCGGGGAGCTGTTTTTT. The chain carries TRBV6-5 and TRBJ2-2; 11 positions match TRBD1. The length of the CDR3 is 18 residues. Germline loops: CDR1 MNHEY, CDR2 SVGAGI. Trimming took 2 bases from V and 0 from J; bases not matched to a gene: 5.

The chain uses TRBV7-2 and TRBJ2-4; 7 bases line up with TRBD1. The CDR3 is made up of 17 amino acids. The V gene's germline CDR1 is SGHTA and CDR2 FQGNSA. V lost 1 base, J lost 0 bases, and 6 bases stayed unmatched. The CDR3 DNA sequence: TGTGCCAGCAGCTTAGGGGGACAGCTAATAGCCAAAAACATTCAGTACTTC. It is translated as CASSLGGQLIAKNIQYF.

This clonotype has just a few counts. This chain joins TRBV5-1 and TRBJ2-1, with 8 bases lining up with TRBD2. Germline V lookup: CDR1 SGHRS, CDR2 YFSETQ. The CDR3 is made up of 16 amino acids. With V trimmed by 0 bases and J by 8 bases, 10 bases remained unmatched. The CDR3 nucleotides are TGCGCCAGCAGCTTGGGTGGTAGCGGGAATATCGATGAGCAGTTCTTC. Its protein product is CASSLGGSGNIDEQFF.

In this sample, this clonotype turned up a few times. J is TRBJ1-1 and V is TRBV20-1; D unclear. CDR1 and CDR2 (germline): DFQATT, SNEGSKA (reference sequence). V lost 0 bases and J lost 6, with 8 bases in between. The CDR3 loop spans 12 amino acids. This CDR3 is CSARDIKPEAFF. In DNA, the CDR3 is TGCAGTGCTAGAGATATCAAACCTGAAGCTTTCTTT.

The chain has TRBV29-1 and TRBJ2-7; D call uncertain. The J call is uncertain, as TRBJ2-5 better fits the DNA end. CDR3 size: 11 residues. Germline CDR1 reads SQVTM; CDR2 reads ANQGSEA. The CDR3 here is CSVDPTETQYF. CDR3 DNA sequence: TGCAGCGTTGACCCGACAGAGACCCAGTACTTC.

The CDR3 nucleotides read TGCGCCAGCAGGCCCGCCCCCGGGCATGAGCAGTTCTTC. Translated, it gives CASRPAPGHEQFF. The chain links TRBV4-3 to TRBJ2-1; D gene uncertain. The CDR3 is 13 amino acids. The germline gives CDR1 LGHNA, CDR2 YSLEER. V shed 6 bases and J shed 8 bases, with 14 bases lying between them.

The chain is built from TRBV10-1 and TRBJ2-3; D assignment may be TRBD1 or TRBD2 (5 bases each). Germline CDR1 and CDR2: WNHNN and SYGVQD (reference sequence). CDR3 length: 13 amino acids. With 2 bases removed from V and 2 bases from J, the gap between germline ends came to 5 bases. The DNA of the CDR3 is TGCGCCAGCAGTGAGGGGACCACAGATACGCAGTATTTT. Its translation is CASSEGTTDTQYF.